One sample yielded the 9 T cell receptor beta chains listed below, sequenced in a study of T cell responses to AZD1222 COVID-19 vaccine. The protocol was immunoSEQ multiplex PCR, while the TCRdb copy is restricted to in-frame clones and leaves out a portion. The profile shows under 200,000 clones, 90% of them singletons. The sample was peripheral blood, taken on day 0 of AZD1222 vaccination. These receptors were collected from an adult in good health.

The CDR3 DNA follows: TGTGCCAGCAGCCCCCGACTTAGGGCTGGGGGCGATCAGCCCCAGCATTTT. Its protein is CASSPRLRAGGDQPQHF. The V gene is TRBV5-8, the J gene TRBJ1-5; D might be TRBD1 (6 bases). Trimming took off 4 bases at V and 5 bases at J, with 22 bases between the two ends. The CDR3 has 17 residues. Germline values: CDR1 SGHTS, CDR2 YDEGEE. The full variable domain, rest sourced from reference TRBV5-8 and TRBJ1-5, is EAGVTQSPTHLIKTRGQQATLRCSPISGHTSVYWYQQALGLGLQFLLWYDEGEERNRGNFPPRFSGRQFPNYSSELNVNALELEDSALYLCASSPRLRAGGDQPQHFGDGTRLSIL.

Comments on this clone: Other DNA sequences in the same sample also yield this CDR3. This chain links TRBV19 with TRBJ1-5; 8 bases line up with TRBD1. V lost 7 bases to trimming and J lost 2 bases; unmatched junction nucleotides: 4. CDR1 and CDR2 (germline): LNHDA, SQIVND (reference sequence). The CDR3 is made up of 14 amino acids. CDR3 DNA: TGTGCCAGTACTGGACAGGGAGGCAATCAGCCCCAGCATTTT. The encoded protein is CASTGQGGNQPQHF.

The chain recombines TRBV7-2 with TRBJ2-5; 8 bases line up with TRBD1. The CDR3 is 15 amino acids. Losses at the gene ends were 5 bases for V and 4 bases for J; bases not matched to a gene: 9. Germline loops: CDR1 SGHTA, CDR2 FQGNSA. DNA for the CDR3: TGTGCCAGCAGCCGGCCCCCAGGGGGCAGAGAGACCCAGTACTTC. Translation: CASSRPPGGRETQYF. The complete variable domain, with remaining parts taken from reference TRBV7-2 and TRBJ2-5, reads GAGVSQSPSNKVTEKGKDVELRCDPISGHTALYWYRQSLGQGLEFLIYFQGNSAPDKSGLPSDRFSAERTGGSVSTLTIQRTQQEDSAVYLCASSRPPGGRETQYFGPGTRLLVL.

The chain has TRBV15 and TRBJ2-2; D may be TRBD1 or TRBD2 (5 bases each). CDR1 and CDR2 from the germline V gene are LNHNV and YYDKDF (reference sequence). The CDR3 has 17 amino acids. The V end was cut by 0 bases, the J end by 4 bases, with 15 bases between. CDR3 DNA sequence: TGTGCCACCAGCAGAGATCGTTTAGGGACGGCCACCGGGGAGCTGTTTTTT. Translated: CATSRDRLGTATGELFF.

This chain connects TRBV6-4 to TRBJ2-3, with TRBD2 identical over 7 bases. With V trimmed by 8 bases and J by 0 bases, 5 bases remained unmatched. This CDR3 comprises 14 residues. Germline CDR1 is MRHNA and CDR2 is SNTAGT. CDR3 sequence reads: CASSSGISTDTQYF. The CDR3 coding sequence is TGTGCCAGCTCCAGCGGGATTAGCACAGATACGCAGTATTTT.

The rearrangement uses TRBV6-2 or TRBV6-3 and TRBJ2-7; TRBD2 is a possible D gene (5 bases). Between the trimmed V and J ends, which lost 6 bases and 5 bases, there was a span of 14 bases. This CDR3 contains 13 residues. Looked up from germline, CDR1 is MNHEY and CDR2 is SVGEGT. DNA for the CDR3: TGTGCCAGCAGCCACACGGGGAAACACGAGCAGTACTTC. Its protein is CASSHTGKHEQYF.

This sequence joins TRBV12-3 or TRBV12-4 and TRBJ1-2, with D maybe TRBD1 (6 bases). This CDR3 spans 13 amino acids. The V and J ends lost 6 bases and 7 bases respectively, with 15 bases between them. CDR3 in DNA: TGTGCCAGCAGCCACAGGGATTCGGGTGGCTACACCTTC. It encodes CASSHRDSGGYTF.

This chain uses TRBV5-6 with TRBJ1-2; TRBD1 matches at 10 bases. The V gene end was trimmed by 5 bases and the J gene end by 2 bases; junction bases not matched to a gene: 6. Germline CDR1 reads SGHDT; CDR2 reads YYEEEE. CDR3 length: 15 residues. CDR3 coding DNA: TGTGCCAGCAGAGAAGTGGGACAGGGGAACTATGGCTACACCTTC. It yields the protein CASREVGQGNYGYTF. Supplemented by reference TRBV5-6 and TRBJ1-2, the full variable domain reads DAGVTQSPTHLIKTRGQQVTLRCSPKSGHDTVSWYQQALGQGPQFIFQYYEEEERQRGNFPDRFSGHQFPNYSSELNVNALLLGDSALYLCASREVGQGNYGYTFGSGTRLTVV.

This rearrangement joins TRBV15 to TRBJ1-5, with 7 bases aligning to TRBD1. The CDR3 spans 17 residues. V lost 1 base and J lost 0; bases outside the gene matches: 6. The germline CDR1 and CDR2 sequences are LNHNV and YYDKDF (reference sequence). Here the CDR3 reads CATSRGRQGLSNQPQHF. CDR3 in DNA: TGTGCCACCAGCAGAGGCCGACAGGGACTTAGCAATCAGCCCCAGCATTTT.